What follows are 29 T cell receptor beta chains derived from one specimen sequenced in a study of OX40 agonist ivuxolimab in advanced cancers. Generated by immunoSEQ multiplex PCR, the TCRdb table keeps only in-frame clones and is missing some. The table lists tens of thousands of clones, 90% of them singletons. The sample was CD4+ or CD8+ T cells sorted from blood, taken in a trial of the OX40 agonist ivuxolimab. The receptors were sampled from an adult with an advanced solid tumor such as melanoma, head and neck, liver or kidney cancer.

The rearrangement uses TRBV27 and TRBJ2-1; tentatively, D is TRBD2 (5 bases). The germline V and J ends were trimmed by 6 bases and 0 bases, with 15 bases remaining between them. Germline CDR1 reads MNHEY; CDR2 reads SMNVEV (reference sequence). The CDR3 is 16 amino acids. The DNA for the CDR3 is TGTGCCAGCAGAGCGGCAGATATCAGCTCCTACAATGAGCAGTTCTTC. This gives the protein CASRAADISSYNEQFF.

The chain recombines TRBV7-9 with TRBJ1-5; D gene uncertain. The V and J ends lost 2 bases and 9 bases respectively, with 8 bases between them. The germline gives CDR1 SEHNR, CDR2 FQNEAQ (reference sequence). This CDR3 spans 12 amino acids. The CDR3 protein is CASSLYIGPQHF. Here the CDR3 DNA reads TGTGCCAGCAGCTTATATATCGGGCCCCAGCATTTT.

The chain joins TRBV29-1 to TRBJ2-1; 8 nucleotides line up with TRBD2. The CDR3 has 15 amino acids. V was pared by 2 bases and J by 1 base, with 4 bases of the junction left unmatched. The V gene's germline CDR1 is SQVTM and CDR2 ANQGSEA. The CDR3 DNA follows: TGCAGCGTTGAATTACTAGCGGTATCCTACAATGAGCAGTTCTTC. This sequence encodes CSVELLAVSYNEQFF.

This sequence joins TRBV5-1 and TRBJ1-4; D may be TRBD1 (6 bases). Germline lookup yields CDR1 SGHRS and CDR2 YFSETQ. The CDR3 runs 15 residues. With 1 base removed from V and 4 bases from J, the gap between germline ends came to 11 bases. The DNA for the CDR3 is TGCGCCAGCAGCTTGTGGGGACAAGATAATGAAAAACTGTTTTTT. Its translation: CASSLWGQDNEKLFF.

In nucleotides, the CDR3 is TGTGCCAGTACCCCGGGACTATCCCATAAACAAGAGACCCAGTACTTC. Its protein is CASTPGLSHKQETQYF. The V and J genes are TRBV19 and TRBJ2-5; 7 bases match TRBD2. Germline V gene lookup returns CDR1 LNHDA and CDR2 SQIVND (reference sequence). Trimming cost V 7 bases and J 2 bases; bases outside gene matches: 13. This CDR3 region has 16 residues.

The chain carries TRBV28 and TRBJ2-3, with 8 bases aligning to TRBD2. Losses at the gene ends were 6 bases for V and 1 base for J; bases not matched to a gene: 3. Per germline, CDR1 MDHEN and CDR2 SYDVKM. CDR3 size: 14 residues. The CDR3 DNA follows: TGTGCCAGCAGGAGAGCGGGAGGCACAGATACGCAGTATTTT. Residues: CASRRAGGTDTQYF.

This sequence joins TRBV28 and TRBJ1-2; 12 bases map to TRBD1. Germline V gene lookup returns CDR1 MDHEN and CDR2 SYDVKM. The CDR3 consists of 16 residues. Germline trimming cut 2 bases from V and 7 bases from J; bases unmatched to any gene: 8. In DNA, the CDR3 is TGTGCCAGCAGTTTAGCCGGGACAGGGGGCATATCTGGCTACACCTTC. Residues: CASSLAGTGGISGYTF.

The rearrangement uses TRBV5-1 and TRBJ2-7; the match to TRBD1 covers 8 bases. After removal of 1 base from V and 4 bases from J, the junction contained 7 bases not matched to a gene. CDR1 and CDR2 from the germline V gene are SGHRS and YFSETQ. The CDR3 length is 15 residues. The CDR3 DNA sequence: TGCGCCAGCAGCTTGACAGGGGGAGCTTATTACGAGCAGTACTTC. It codes for CASSLTGGAYYEQYF.

The chain recombines TRBV4-1 with TRBJ2-7; perhaps TRBD1 as D (5 bases). This CDR3 has 14 residues. The germline gives CDR1 MGHRA, CDR2 YSYEKL. The ends were cut back, 1 base at V and 1 base at J, with 8 bases in the middle. The CDR3 loop is CASSQAQVSYEQYF. CDR3 coding DNA: TGCGCCAGCAGCCAAGCACAGGTATCCTACGAGCAGTACTTC.

V is TRBV27 and J is TRBJ2-7; the match to TRBD2 covers 7 bases. Germline CDR1 and CDR2: MNHEY and SMNVEV (reference sequence). The CDR3 loop spans 16 amino acids. Trimming took 4 bases from V and 4 from J; bases not matched to a gene: 13. Written as DNA, the CDR3 is TGTGCCAGCAGTTCGCGTGGGCTAGCGGTTGGGTACGAGCAGTACTTC. As protein: CASSSRGLAVGYEQYF.

The chain has TRBV5-4 and TRBJ1-1; D gene ambiguous. Trimming removed 2 bases from V and 2 bases from J, with 13 bases in between. Germline lookup yields CDR1 SGHNT and CDR2 YYREEE (reference sequence). The CDR3 length is 15 residues. The CDR3 loop is CASSLDVTVNTEAFF. CDR3 in DNA: TGTGCCAGCAGCTTAGATGTCACAGTAAACACTGAAGCTTTCTTT.

This sequence joins TRBV14 and TRBJ2-6; no firm D call. Germline V gene sequence: CDR1 SGHDN, CDR2 FVKESK. This CDR3 has 15 residues. Trimming cost V 4 bases and J 2 bases, with 9 bases left between them. The CDR3 nucleotides are TGTGCCAGCAGCCGCTTGGACCCTGGGGCCAACGTCCTGACTTTC. Translating gives CASSRLDPGANVLTF.

The chain has TRBV5-6 and TRBJ2-5, with a tentative D call TRBD1 (6 bases). The CDR3 is 13 amino acids. Trimming left V 4 bases short and J 3 bases short, with 10 bases between. CDR1 and CDR2 (germline): SGHDT, YYEEEE. This chain's CDR3 is CASSLGQKETQYF. Written as DNA, the CDR3 is TGTGCCAGCAGCCTTGGACAGAAAGAGACCCAGTACTTC.

The gene calls are TRBV5-1 and TRBJ1-4, with unresolved D. The length of the CDR3 is 13 residues. Germline CDR1 and CDR2: SGHRS and YFSETQ. Trimming took off 0 bases at V and 6 bases at J, with 6 bases between the two ends. CDR3 nucleotides: TGCGCCAGCAGCTTGGGAGGACATGAAAAACTGTTTTTT. Translating gives CASSLGGHEKLFF.

V usage is TRBV7-6 and J usage is TRBJ2-5, with 7 bases matching TRBD1. Per germline, CDR1 SGHVS and CDR2 FNYEAQ. The ends lost 1 base at V and 4 bases at J; junction bases unmatched: 3. The CDR3 length is 14 residues. CDR3 sequence reads: CASSLGGGGETQYF. The CDR3, as DNA: TGTGCCAGCAGCTTAGGAGGGGGCGGAGAGACCCAGTACTTC.

The chain couples TRBV29-1 to TRBJ2-5, with TRBD2 matching 13 bases. Per germline, CDR1 SQVTM and CDR2 ANQGSEA. J was trimmed by 1 base and V by 3 bases; bases with no gene match: 8. The CDR3 has 17 residues. Here the CDR3 reads CSVDGGGLAGLQETQYF. CDR3 sequence (DNA): TGCAGCGTTGATGGTGGGGGACTAGCGGGACTCCAAGAGACCCAGTACTTC. The complete variable domain, with remaining parts taken from reference TRBV29-1 and TRBJ2-5, reads SAVISQKPSRDICQRGTSLTIQCQVDSQVTMMFWYRQQPGQSLTLIATANQGSEATYESGFVIDKFPISRPNLTFSTLTVSNMSPEDSSIYLCSVDGGGLAGLQETQYFGPGTRLLVL.

Here the CDR3 DNA reads TGTGCCAGCACAGGACTAGCGGGAGTGGATGAGCAGTTCTTC. Translating gives CASTGLAGVDEQFF. The genes are TRBV2 and TRBJ2-1; 13 bases are shared with TRBD2. Germline V gene data show CDR1 as SNHLY and CDR2 as FYNNEI. The CDR3 spans 14 residues. V lost 7 bases and J lost 8; bases outside the gene matches: 5.

The chain couples TRBV4-1 to TRBJ2-3; 13 bases are shared with TRBD2. Germline values: CDR1 MGHRA, CDR2 YSYEKL. The CDR3 runs 16 residues. V lost 5 bases to trimming and J lost 3 bases; unmatched junction nucleotides: 5. The CDR3 nucleotides read TGCGCCAGCAGCGCTATGACTAGCGGGGGGACAGATACGCAGTATTTT. Translation: CASSAMTSGGTDTQYF.

This chain links TRBV19 with TRBJ1-2, with 8 bases lining up with TRBD1. J lost 4 bases, V lost 6 bases, and 10 bases had no gene match. This CDR3 comprises 15 residues. Germline assignment: CDR1 LNHDA and CDR2 SQIVND (reference sequence). The DNA of the CDR3 is TGTGCCAGTAGAGACAGGGGATCAAGGATCTATGGCTACACCTTC. Protein sequence: CASRDRGSRIYGYTF.

The V call is TRBV10-1, the J call TRBJ2-7; D tentatively fits TRBD1 or TRBD2 (5 bases each). The germline V and J ends were trimmed by 3 bases and 6 bases, with 15 bases remaining between them. Germline V gene lookup returns CDR1 WNHNN and CDR2 SYGVQD (reference sequence). This CDR3 region has 14 residues. CDR3 sequence reads: CASSEPGAVGEQYF. DNA for the CDR3: TGCGCCAGCAGTGAACCCGGGGCTGTCGGCGAGCAGTACTTC.

J is TRBJ1-6 and V is TRBV2; D remains ambiguous. The CDR3 has 15 amino acids. The germline V and J ends were trimmed by 0 bases and 9 bases, with 12 bases remaining between them. Germline CDR1 and CDR2: SNHLY and FYNNEI. CDR3 sequence reads: CASSEALRLGSPLHF. The CDR3 bases are TGTGCCAGCAGTGAAGCGCTTCGGCTGGGTTCACCCCTCCACTTT.

The chain combines TRBV19 with TRBJ2-5, with unresolved D. This CDR3 contains 18 residues. Germline assignment: CDR1 LNHDA and CDR2 SQIVND (reference sequence). Trimming pared 0 bases from V and 0 bases from J, leaving 17 bases between. Written as DNA, the CDR3 is TGTGCCAGTAGTATAGATGGCCACAGCCGCTGGTACCAAGAGACCCAGTACTTC. Translating gives CASSIDGHSRWYQETQYF.

This clone came up once. The chain is built from TRBV6-5 and TRBJ1-4; D gene uncertain. V shed 5 bases and J shed 3 bases, with 10 bases lying between them. CDR1 is MNHEY and CDR2 is SVGAGI in the germline V gene. The CDR3 length is 14 residues. CDR3 nucleotide sequence: TGTGCCAGCAGTCCGGACTGGGCTAATGAAAAACTGTTTTTT. Its protein product is CASSPDWANEKLFF.

The gene calls are TRBV6-1 and TRBJ2-1; TRBD2 matches 8 bases. There are 16 residues in the CDR3. Germline values: CDR1 MNHNS, CDR2 SASEGT. J was trimmed by 2 bases and V by 2 bases; bases with no gene match: 5. Here the CDR3 DNA reads TGTGCCAGCAGTGAACCCAGCGGGAGACCCTACAATGAGCAGTTCTTC. This encodes CASSEPSGRPYNEQFF.

The rearrangement links TRBV19 to TRBJ1-2; possible D gene TRBD1, 6 bases. Germline CDR1 reads LNHDA; CDR2 reads SQIVND (reference sequence). V lost 4 bases to trimming and J lost 2 bases, with 14 bases between them. The CDR3 loop spans 15 amino acids. CDR3 residues: CASSKEGHTNYGYTF. CDR3 bases: TGTGCCAGTAGTAAGGAGGGACATACCAACTATGGCTACACCTTC.

The J gene is TRBJ2-7, the V gene TRBV11-3; 7 bases are a match to TRBD2. Looked up from germline, CDR1 is SGHNT and CDR2 is YENEEA. The length of the CDR3 is 18 residues. J was trimmed by 0 bases and V by 0 bases; bases with no gene match: 11. Written as DNA, the CDR3 is TGTGCCAGCAGCTTAGAAAGGACTAGTAAATCCTACTCCTACGAGCAGTACTTC. This sequence encodes CASSLERTSKSYSYEQYF.

The V call is TRBV11-2, the J call TRBJ2-7; 12 nucleotides align to TRBD2. CDR3 length: 15 amino acids. CDR1 and CDR2 from the germline V gene are SGHAT and FQNNGV. J lost 7 bases, V lost 6 bases, and 10 bases had no gene match. CDR3 in DNA: TGTGCCAGCAGTTTCCCAGTTGGACTAGCGGGGGAGCAGTACTTC. It specifies CASSFPVGLAGEQYF.

The chain links TRBV27 to TRBJ2-4, with D unresolved. This CDR3 has 14 amino acids. Trimming removed 10 bases at V and 5 bases at J, with 18 bases between. From germline, CDR1 is MNHEY and CDR2 SMNVEV (reference sequence). The CDR3 region has the DNA TGTGCCATCCCCCTTGTGCCGTTACAAAACATTCAGTACTTC. It yields the protein CAIPLVPLQNIQYF.

The CDR3 nucleotides read TGTGGGACCCGCGGACTAGCGGGAGGTGGGGCCAACGTCCTGACTTTC. Translation gives CGTRGLAGGGANVLTF. The chain is built from TRBV19 and TRBJ2-6, with 14 bases that match TRBD2. CDR1 is LNHDA and CDR2 is SQIVND in the germline V gene (reference sequence). The CDR3 is 16 amino acids.